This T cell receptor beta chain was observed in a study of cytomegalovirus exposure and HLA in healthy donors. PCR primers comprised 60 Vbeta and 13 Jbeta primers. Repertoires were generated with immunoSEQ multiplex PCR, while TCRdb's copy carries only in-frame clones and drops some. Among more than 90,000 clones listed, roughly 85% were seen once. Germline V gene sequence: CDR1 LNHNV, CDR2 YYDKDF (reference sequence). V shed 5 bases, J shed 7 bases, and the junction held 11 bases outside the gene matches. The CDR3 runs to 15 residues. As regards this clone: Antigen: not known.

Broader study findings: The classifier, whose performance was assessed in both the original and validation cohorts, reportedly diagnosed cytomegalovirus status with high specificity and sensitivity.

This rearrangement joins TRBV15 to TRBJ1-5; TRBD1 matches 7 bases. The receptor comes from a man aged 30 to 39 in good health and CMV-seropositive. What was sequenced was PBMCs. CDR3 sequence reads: CATSPGVTGDQPQHF. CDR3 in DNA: TGTGCCACCAGCCCCGGGGTTACAGGGGACCAGCCCCAGCATTTT.